These 4 T cell receptor beta chains originate from one sample sequenced in a study of blood T cell repertoires in COVID-19. Data came from immunoSEQ multiplex PCR; TCRdb stores just in-frame clones and leaves some out. The sample gives over 55,000 clones, approximately 77% of which show up once; about 29% is in the top ten. Specimen: peripheral blood. These receptors all stem from a human donor in a cohort sampled during active COVID-19.

The chain employs TRBV12-3 or TRBV12-4 and TRBJ2-2; no definite D call. Trimming stripped 6 bases from V and 4 bases from J, with 6 bases between. The CDR3 runs to 12 residues. CDR3 sequence reads: CASSPGTGELFF. The CDR3 coding sequence is TGTGCCAGCAGCCCGGGCACCGGGGAGCTGTTTTTT.

The rearrangement uses TRBV29-1 and TRBJ2-5, with 10 positions matching TRBD2. The ends lost 5 bases at V and 7 bases at J; junction bases unmatched: 10. The CDR3 has 14 amino acids. Germline V gene lookup returns CDR1 SQVTM and CDR2 ANQGSEA. The CDR3 coding sequence is TGCAGCGTTTTAGCGGGAGGACTACAGGGGACCCAGTACTTC. Translation gives CSVLAGGLQGTQYF.

The chain uses TRBV19 and TRBJ1-1; D is ambiguous. V was clipped by 1 base and J by 4 bases, with 10 bases between them. The CDR3 consists of 14 residues. Germline V gene sequence: CDR1 LNHDA, CDR2 SQIVND (reference sequence). CDR3 sequence reads: CASSIAAAGTEAFF. Here the CDR3 DNA reads TGTGCCAGTAGTATAGCCGCTGCGGGCACTGAAGCTTTCTTT. Filled out from reference TRBV19 and TRBJ1-1, the complete variable domain reads DGGITQSPKYLFRKEGQNVTLSCEQNLNHDAMYWYRQDPGQGLRLIYYSQIVNDFQKGDIAEGYSVSREKKESFPLTVTSAQKNPTAFYLCASSIAAAGTEAFFGQGTRLTVV.

The rearrangement links TRBV7-9 to TRBJ2-7, with D perhaps TRBD2 (6 bases). This CDR3 spans 14 amino acids. V was pared by 5 bases and J by 0 bases, with 11 bases between. CDR1 and CDR2 from the germline V gene are SEHNR and FQNEAQ (reference sequence). In DNA, the CDR3 is TGTGCCAGCAGCCGGGCGGGGAGCTCCTACGAGCAGTACTTC. This gives the protein CASSRAGSSYEQYF.